This passage covers 25 T cell receptor beta chains from one sample sequenced in a study of OX40 agonist ivuxolimab in advanced cancers. TCRdb's copy holds only in-frame clones and misses some; the assay was immunoSEQ multiplex PCR. Here the sample spans nearly 20,000 clones, about 80% being singletons. Sequenced here: CD4+ or CD8+ T cells sorted from blood, sampled in a trial of the OX40 agonist ivuxolimab. The receptors were sampled from an adult with an advanced solid tumor such as melanoma, head and neck, liver or kidney cancer.

The genes are TRBV28 and TRBJ1-1; D unclear. Trimming took off 5 bases at V and 6 bases at J, with 13 bases between the two ends. From germline, CDR1 is MDHEN and CDR2 SYDVKM. The CDR3 sequence is 13 residues long. The CDR3 protein is CASSDPGRAEAFF. The DNA for the CDR3 is TGTGCCAGCAGTGACCCGGGTAGGGCTGAAGCTTTCTTT. The entire variable domain, with the rest obtained from reference TRBV28 and TRBJ1-1, is as follows: DVKVTQSSRYLVKRTGEKVFLECVQDMDHENMFWYRQDPGLGLRLIYFSYDVKMKEKGDIPEGYSVSREKKERFSLILESASTNQTSMYLCASSDPGRAEAFFGQGTRLTVV.

The rearrangement links TRBV7-9 to TRBJ2-5; unclear D gene. Judging by the DNA end, TRBJ2-7 fits better; the J call may be wrong. Germline-derived CDR1 and CDR2 are SEHNR and FQNEAQ (reference sequence). This CDR3 has 11 amino acids. The CDR3 sequence: CASSFSYEQYF. CDR3 DNA sequence: TGTGCCAGCAGCTTTTCTTACGAGCAGTACTTC.

The V and J genes are TRBV7-3 and TRBJ2-1; 9 bases match TRBD1. Trimming took 5 bases from V and 1 from J; bases not matched to a gene: 3. The CDR3 has 15 amino acids. Germline V gene sequence: CDR1 SGHTA, CDR2 FQGTGA. CDR3 DNA sequence: TGTGCCAGCAGCGAGGACAGGGGATCCTACAATGAGCAGTTCTTC. Its translation is CASSEDRGSYNEQFF.

The chain couples TRBV30 to TRBJ2-3; TRBD1 matches at 9 bases. CDR3 size: 16 residues. Trimming at V came to 5 bases and at J to 7 bases, leaving 16 bases not matched to a gene. Germline lookup yields CDR1 GTSNPN and CDR2 SVGIG (reference sequence). CDR3 DNA sequence: TGTGCCTGGGGTACAGGGGGCTTGATAGCTCCAAATACGCAGTATTTT. It yields the protein CAWGTGGLIAPNTQYF.

The genes are TRBV5-4 and TRBJ2-4, with TRBD2 as a possible D gene (7 bases). This CDR3 region has 19 residues. Germline assignment: CDR1 SGHNT and CDR2 YYREEE (reference sequence). V was clipped by 0 bases and J by 0 bases, with 19 bases between them. The CDR3 sequence is CASSLDLPSGGAAKNIQYF. The CDR3 nucleotides read TGTGCCAGCAGCTTGGATTTGCCGTCGGGGGGCGCAGCCAAAAACATTCAGTACTTC.

The rearrangement joins TRBV20-1 to TRBJ2-1; D possibly corresponds to TRBD2 (6 bases). V shed 1 base and J shed 13 bases, with 11 bases lying between them. CDR1 is DFQATT and CDR2 is SNEGSKA in the germline V gene (reference sequence). CDR3 length equals 11 residues. As DNA, the CDR3 is TGCAGTGCTAGAGTTGCGGGATATCAGTTCTTC. Translated, it gives CSARVAGYQFF.

This chain uses TRBV30 with TRBJ2-1; 7 bases line up with TRBD2. The CDR3 runs 17 residues. V shed 4 bases, J shed 8 bases, and the junction held 20 bases outside the gene matches. Germline values: CDR1 GTSNPN, CDR2 SVGIG (reference sequence). DNA for the CDR3: TGTGCCTGGACCGCTAGCGGACCTTCTACCTTCTTATATGAGCAGTTCTTC. It is translated as CAWTASGPSTFLYEQFF.

V and J are TRBV5-1 and TRBJ1-1, with D uncertain. V lost 1 base to trimming and J lost 1 base, with 8 bases between them. Germline lookup yields CDR1 SGHRS and CDR2 YFSETQ. The CDR3 loop spans 14 amino acids. CDR3 sequence reads: CASSLTEKNTEAFF. The CDR3 coding sequence is TGCGCCAGCAGCTTGACAGAAAAGAACACTGAAGCTTTCTTT.

The chain couples TRBV5-1 to TRBJ2-3, with a weak D call TRBD2 (6 bases). V dropped 0 bases and J dropped 4 bases, with 12 bases sitting between them. Germline loops: CDR1 SGHRS, CDR2 YFSETQ. The CDR3 has 15 amino acids. CDR3 amino acids: CASSLVGGEADTQYF. CDR3 nucleotides: TGCGCCAGCAGCTTGGTTGGCGGGGAGGCAGATACGCAGTATTTT. The whole variable domain, filled in from reference TRBV5-1 and TRBJ2-3, reads KAGVTQTPRYLIKTRGQQVTLSCSPISGHRSVSWYQQTPGQGLQFLFEYFSETQRNKGNFPGRFSGRQFSNSRSEMNVSTLELGDSALYLCASSLVGGEADTQYFGPGTRLTVL.

This chain uses TRBV27 with TRBJ1-5, with 9 nucleotides matching TRBD1. The J segment lost 7 bases and the V segment lost 4 bases, leaving 8 bases of the junction unmatched. Per the germline V gene, CDR1 is MNHEY and CDR2 is SMNVEV (reference sequence). The CDR3 loop spans 15 amino acids. Here the CDR3 DNA reads TGTGCCAGCAGTTCCGGGACAGGGATTTGGCAGCCCCAGCATTTT. Amino acids: CASSSGTGIWQPQHF.

The gene calls are TRBV7-9 and TRBJ1-5, with 11 nucleotides matching TRBD1. The CDR3 sequence is 19 residues long. With 5 bases clipped from V and 0 bases from J, the junction kept 12 bases outside the gene matches. In germline, CDR1 is SEHNR, CDR2 FQNEAQ (reference sequence). The CDR3 DNA follows: TGTGCCAGCAGCCCCGGACCCCGGGACAGGGGGGATAGCAATCAGCCCCAGCATTTT. It is translated as CASSPGPRDRGDSNQPQHF.

The CDR3 here is CASSSHTGFVNYGYTF. CDR3 in DNA: TGTGCCAGCAGTTCCCATACAGGGTTCGTTAACTATGGCTACACCTTC. The chain recombines TRBV28 with TRBJ1-2; D possibly corresponds to TRBD1 (6 bases). Germline CDR1 and CDR2: MDHEN and SYDVKM. The CDR3 has 16 amino acids. V gave up 4 bases and J gave up 1 base, with 16 bases separating them.

The chain links TRBV11-3 to TRBJ2-7, with a weak D call TRBD1 (6 bases). Germline loops: CDR1 SGHNT, CDR2 YENEEA. The CDR3 length is 14 residues. Trimming took off 5 bases at V and 3 bases at J, with 14 bases between the two ends. This CDR3 reads CASSPRDRNYEQYF. CDR3 nucleotides: TGTGCCAGCAGCCCCCGCGACAGGAACTACGAGCAGTACTTC.

The chain employs TRBV6-6 and TRBJ1-5, with D maybe TRBD1 (6 bases). Trimming shortened V by 2 bases and J by 0 bases, and 11 bases separated the two germline ends. Germline V lookup: CDR1 MNHNY, CDR2 SVGAGI (reference sequence). This CDR3 is built from 16 residues. The CDR3 spells CASSYQQGTSNQPQHF. The CDR3 nucleotides read TGTGCCAGCAGTTACCAACAGGGAACTAGCAATCAGCCCCAGCATTTT.

The table lists this clone with a count of one. The chain is built from TRBV6-1 and TRBJ2-7; no definite D call. This CDR3 is 10 amino acids long. The germline V gene has CDR1 MNHNS and CDR2 SASEGT. V lost 7 bases to trimming and J lost 3 bases, with 4 bases between them. CDR3 DNA sequence: TGTGCCAGCAAAGACTACGAGCAGTACTTC. This translates into CASKDYEQYF.

This clone was picked up a small number of times. This chain uses TRBV29-1 with TRBJ2-1, with 9 bases fitting TRBD2. The CDR3 contains 16 residues. The germline CDR1 and CDR2 sequences are SQVTM and ANQGSEA. Losses at the gene ends were 0 bases for V and 6 bases for J; bases not matched to a gene: 9. The DNA for the CDR3 is TGCAGCGTTGAAGATAGTCTAGCGGGATTTCTCAATGAGCAGTTCTTC. Protein: CSVEDSLAGFLNEQFF.

The chain recombines TRBV27 with TRBJ2-3, with 11 nucleotides matching TRBD2. The germline CDR1 and CDR2 sequences are MNHEY and SMNVEV (reference sequence). J was trimmed by 6 bases and V by 6 bases; bases with no gene match: 8. The CDR3 runs to 15 residues. CDR3 region: CASSLSGGAGDTQYF. CDR3 nucleotide sequence: TGTGCCAGCAGCCTTAGCGGGGGGGCGGGGGATACGCAGTATTTT.

The CDR3 coding sequence is TGTGCCAGCAGCCCAAGGGACAGGGGGATTACCGGGGAGCTGTTTTTT. It is translated as CASSPRDRGITGELFF. The chain carries TRBV7-2 and TRBJ2-2; TRBD1 aligns across 11 bases. The CDR3 sequence is 16 residues long. With V trimmed by 5 bases and J by 5 bases, 7 bases remained unmatched. Germline V CDR1 and CDR2: SGHTA, FQGNSA.

The gene calls are TRBV10-2 and TRBJ1-1; no clear D gene. Trimming stripped 4 bases from V and 4 bases from J, with 10 bases between. Germline-derived CDR1 and CDR2 are WSHSY and SAAADI. The CDR3 extends over 13 amino acids. In nucleotides, the CDR3 is TGCGCCAGCAGTGTATCAAGGAGCACTGAAGCTTTCTTT. This codes for CASSVSRSTEAFF.

In this sample, this clone turned up a few times. J is TRBJ1-5 and V is TRBV7-2; D remains unclear. CDR1 SGHTA and CDR2 FQGNSA come from the germline V gene. This CDR3 is 13 amino acids long. The V end lost 2 bases, the J end lost 7 bases, and 9 bases lay between the germline ends. CDR3 in amino acids: CASSLTQRQPQHF. CDR3 sequence (DNA): TGTGCCAGCAGCTTAACCCAGCGGCAGCCCCAGCATTTT.

The V call is TRBV7-9, the J call TRBJ2-5; possible D gene TRBD2, 6 bases. This CDR3 has 15 residues. The V end was cut by 5 bases, the J end by 1 base, with 14 bases between. The V gene's germline CDR1 is SEHNR and CDR2 FQNEAQ (reference sequence). CDR3 region: CASSALMGLQETQYF. CDR3 DNA: TGTGCCAGCAGCGCATTGATGGGACTCCAAGAGACCCAGTACTTC.

This clone appeared once. The CDR3 region is CASSQEAPLAGTYNEQFF. Written as DNA, the CDR3 is TGTGCCAGCAGCCAAGAGGCCCCCCTAGCGGGGACATACAATGAGCAGTTCTTC. The chain has TRBV14 and TRBJ2-1; TRBD2 matches at 9 bases. The CDR3 contains 18 residues. The J segment lost 4 bases and the V segment lost 0 bases, leaving 10 bases of the junction unmatched. Germline V lookup: CDR1 SGHDN, CDR2 FVKESK.

This chain connects TRBV6-6 to TRBJ1-1, with D perhaps TRBD1 (5 bases). V was pared by 5 bases and J by 4 bases, with 14 bases between. The CDR3 loop spans 14 amino acids. The germline gives CDR1 MNHNY, CDR2 SVGAGI (reference sequence). CDR3 in amino acids: CASSQPGPGTEAFF. The CDR3 DNA reads TGTGCCAGCAGTCAACCAGGGCCGGGCACTGAAGCTTTCTTT.

The rearrangement links TRBV4-1 to TRBJ1-1, with unresolved D. The ends were cut back, 2 bases at V and 2 bases at J, with 12 bases in the middle. CDR3 length equals 15 residues. Germline V gene data show CDR1 as MGHRA and CDR2 as YSYEKL. Here the CDR3 DNA reads TGCGCCAGCAGCCAACCCCCGGACGGTAACACTGAAGCTTTCTTT. Its protein is CASSQPPDGNTEAFF.

The chain is built from TRBV14 and TRBJ2-4; D remains unclear. The CDR3 loop spans 13 amino acids. The germline V gene has CDR1 SGHDN and CDR2 FVKESK. Trimming cost V 6 bases and J 8 bases, with 14 bases left between them. In DNA form, the CDR3 reads TGTGCCAGCAGTCCGGGCACAACGGACATTCAGTACTTC. Protein product: CASSPGTTDIQYF.